This T cell receptor beta chain comes out of a study of T cell responses to AZD1222 COVID-19 vaccine. Findings and caveats of the study: Regions left unmutated in variants are reportedly the target of nearly half of spike-specific TCRs. Donors were mostly white British, more females; clonal diversity possibly underestimated.

Comment on this clone: What it binds is not known.

The germline CDR1 and CDR2 sequences are MDHEN and SYDVKM. The V end was cut by 6 bases, the J end by 0 bases, with 15 bases between. The CDR3 covers 16 residues. Using immunoSEQ multiplex PCR, the repertoire was profiled, and TCRdb retains in-frame clones only, with some absent. The sample consists of about 190,000 clones, about nine tenths of them appearing once. The chain uses TRBV28 and TRBJ1-3; unclear D gene. This receptor was obtained from an adult in good health. The sample was peripheral blood, taken on day 0 of AZD1222 vaccination. The CDR3 nucleotides are TGTGCCAGCAGGAACCGGGGTAGACTCTCTGGAAACACCATATATTTT. This gives the protein CASRNRGRLSGNTIYF. Combining the CDR3 with reference TRBV28 and TRBJ1-3 gives the whole variable domain DVKVTQSSRYLVKRTGEKVFLECVQDMDHENMFWYRQDPGLGLRLIYFSYDVKMKEKGDIPEGYSVSREKKERFSLILESASTNQTSMYLCASRNRGRLSGNTIYFGEGSWLTVV.